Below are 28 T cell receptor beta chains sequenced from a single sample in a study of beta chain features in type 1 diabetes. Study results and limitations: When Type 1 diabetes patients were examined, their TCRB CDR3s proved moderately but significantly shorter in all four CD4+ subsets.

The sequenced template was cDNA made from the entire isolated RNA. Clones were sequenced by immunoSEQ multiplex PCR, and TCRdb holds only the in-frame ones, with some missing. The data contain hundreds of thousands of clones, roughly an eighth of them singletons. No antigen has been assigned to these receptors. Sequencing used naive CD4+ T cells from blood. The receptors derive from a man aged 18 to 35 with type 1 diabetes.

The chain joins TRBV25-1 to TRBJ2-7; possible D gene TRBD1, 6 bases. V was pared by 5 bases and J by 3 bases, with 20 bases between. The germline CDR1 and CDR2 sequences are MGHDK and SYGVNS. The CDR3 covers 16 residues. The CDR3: CASSPTIQGTGYEQYF. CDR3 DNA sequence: TGTGCCAGCAGTCCAACAATACAGGGAACCGGCTACGAGCAGTACTTC.

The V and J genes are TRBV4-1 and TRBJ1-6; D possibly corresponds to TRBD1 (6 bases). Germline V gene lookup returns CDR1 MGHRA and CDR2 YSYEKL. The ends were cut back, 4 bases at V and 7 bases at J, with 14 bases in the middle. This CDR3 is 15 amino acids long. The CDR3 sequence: CASSPGPTGNSPLHF. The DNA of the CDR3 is TGCGCCAGCAGCCCAGGGCCGACAGGCAATTCACCCCTCCACTTT.

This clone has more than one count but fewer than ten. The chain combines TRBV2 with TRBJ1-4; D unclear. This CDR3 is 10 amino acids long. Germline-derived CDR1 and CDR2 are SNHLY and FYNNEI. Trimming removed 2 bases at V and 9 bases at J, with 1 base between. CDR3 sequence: CASSEQKLFF. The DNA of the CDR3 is TGTGCCAGCAGTGAACAAAAACTGTTTTTT.

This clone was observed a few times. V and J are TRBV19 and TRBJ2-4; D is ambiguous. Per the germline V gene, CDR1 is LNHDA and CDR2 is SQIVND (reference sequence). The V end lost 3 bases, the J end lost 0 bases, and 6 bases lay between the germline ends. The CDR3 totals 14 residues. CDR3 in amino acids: CASSMGPAKNIQYF. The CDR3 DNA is TGTGCCAGTAGTATGGGCCCAGCCAAAAACATTCAGTACTTC.

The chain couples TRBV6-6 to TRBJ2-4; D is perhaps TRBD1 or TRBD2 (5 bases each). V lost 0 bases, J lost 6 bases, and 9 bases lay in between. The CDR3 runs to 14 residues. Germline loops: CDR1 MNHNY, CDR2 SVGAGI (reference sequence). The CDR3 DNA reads TGTGCCAGCAGTTACTCATGGGGGACAAACATTCAGTACTTC. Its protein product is CASSYSWGTNIQYF.

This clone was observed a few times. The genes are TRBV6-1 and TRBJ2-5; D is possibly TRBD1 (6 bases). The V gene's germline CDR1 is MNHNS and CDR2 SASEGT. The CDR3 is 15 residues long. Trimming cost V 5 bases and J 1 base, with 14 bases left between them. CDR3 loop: CASSWVTGIQETQYF. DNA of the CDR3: TGTGCCAGCAGTTGGGTCACAGGGATCCAAGAGACCCAGTACTTC.

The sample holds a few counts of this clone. CDR3 protein: CSASDQEYTEAFF. Written as DNA, the CDR3 is TGCAGCGCCTCCGACCAGGAGTACACTGAAGCTTTCTTT. V usage is TRBV29-1 and J usage is TRBJ1-1; no firm D call. Trimming shortened V by 7 bases and J by 3 bases, and 15 bases separated the two germline ends. Germline values: CDR1 SQVTM, CDR2 ANQGSEA. This CDR3 comprises 13 residues.

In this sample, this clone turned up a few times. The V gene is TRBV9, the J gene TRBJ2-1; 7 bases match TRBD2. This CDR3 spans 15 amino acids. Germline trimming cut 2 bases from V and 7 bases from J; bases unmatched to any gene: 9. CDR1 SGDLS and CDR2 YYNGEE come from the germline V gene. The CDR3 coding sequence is TGTGCCAGCAGCGTCTCGGGCAGCGGGGTAAATGAGCAGTTCTTC. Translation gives CASSVSGSGVNEQFF.

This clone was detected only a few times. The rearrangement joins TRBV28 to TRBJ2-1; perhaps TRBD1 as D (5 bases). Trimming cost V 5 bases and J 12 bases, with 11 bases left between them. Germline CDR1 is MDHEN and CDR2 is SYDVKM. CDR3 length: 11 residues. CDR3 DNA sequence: TGTGCCAGCAGTGACCTTGACAGGCAGTTCTTC. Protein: CASSDLDRQFF.

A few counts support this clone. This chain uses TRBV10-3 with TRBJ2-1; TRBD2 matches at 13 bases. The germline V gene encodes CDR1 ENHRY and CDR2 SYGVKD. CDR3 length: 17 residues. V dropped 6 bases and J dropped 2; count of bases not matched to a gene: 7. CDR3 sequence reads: CAISPGTSGEPYNEQFF. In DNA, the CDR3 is TGTGCCATCAGCCCAGGGACTAGCGGGGAACCCTACAATGAGCAGTTCTTC.

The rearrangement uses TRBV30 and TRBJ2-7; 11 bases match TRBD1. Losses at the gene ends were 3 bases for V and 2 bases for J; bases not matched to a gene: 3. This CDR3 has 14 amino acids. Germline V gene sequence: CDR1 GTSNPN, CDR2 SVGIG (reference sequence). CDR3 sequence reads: CAWRDRGQPYEQYF. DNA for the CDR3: TGTGCCTGGAGGGACAGGGGGCAACCCTACGAGCAGTACTTC.

The chain's CDR3 is CASSPAGASTDTQYF. CDR3 nucleotides: TGTGCCAGCAGCCCCGCAGGGGCCAGCACAGATACGCAGTATTTT. The rearrangement joins TRBV9 to TRBJ2-3, with D perhaps matching TRBD1 (6 bases). CDR1 SGDLS and CDR2 YYNGEE come from the germline V gene. V gave up 4 bases and J gave up 0 bases, with 12 bases separating them. The CDR3 has 15 residues. Drawing the rest from reference TRBV9 and TRBJ2-3, the complete variable domain is DSGVTQTPKHLITATGQRVTLRCSPRSGDLSVYWYQQSLDQGLQFLIQYYNGEERAKGNILERFSAQQFPDLHSELNLSSLELGDSALYFCASSPAGASTDTQYFGPGTRLTVL.

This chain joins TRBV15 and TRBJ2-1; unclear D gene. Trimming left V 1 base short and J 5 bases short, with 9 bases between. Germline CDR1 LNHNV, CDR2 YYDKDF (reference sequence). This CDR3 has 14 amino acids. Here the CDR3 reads CATSRGTPDNEQFF. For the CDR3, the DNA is TGTGCCACCAGCAGAGGGACCCCTGACAATGAGCAGTTCTTC.

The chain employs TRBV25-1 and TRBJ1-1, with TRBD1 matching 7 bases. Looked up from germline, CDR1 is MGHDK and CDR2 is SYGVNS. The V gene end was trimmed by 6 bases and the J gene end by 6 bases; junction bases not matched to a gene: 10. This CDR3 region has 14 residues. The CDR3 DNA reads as TGTGCCAGCAGGGACCTCGGACAGGTCGCTGAAGCTTTCTTT. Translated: CASRDLGQVAEAFF.

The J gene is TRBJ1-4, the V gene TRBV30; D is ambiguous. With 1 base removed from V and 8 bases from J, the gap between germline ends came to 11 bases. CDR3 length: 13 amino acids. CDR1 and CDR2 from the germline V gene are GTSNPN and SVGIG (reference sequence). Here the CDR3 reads CAWSETAREKLFF. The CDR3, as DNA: TGTGCCTGGAGTGAAACAGCACGGGAAAAACTGTTTTTT.

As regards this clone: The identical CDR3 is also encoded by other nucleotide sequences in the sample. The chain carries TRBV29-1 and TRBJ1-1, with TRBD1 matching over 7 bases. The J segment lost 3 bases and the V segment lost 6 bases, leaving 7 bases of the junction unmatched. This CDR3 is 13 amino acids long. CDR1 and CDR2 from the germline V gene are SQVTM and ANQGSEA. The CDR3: CSVNRGRDTEAFF. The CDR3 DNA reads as TGCAGCGTGAACAGGGGTCGGGACACTGAAGCTTTCTTT.

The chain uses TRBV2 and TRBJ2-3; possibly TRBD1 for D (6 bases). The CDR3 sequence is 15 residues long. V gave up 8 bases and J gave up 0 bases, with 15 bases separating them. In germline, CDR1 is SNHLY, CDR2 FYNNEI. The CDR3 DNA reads TGTGCCAGCTCCCTCAGGACAGTTAGCACAGATACGCAGTATTTT. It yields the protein CASSLRTVSTDTQYF.

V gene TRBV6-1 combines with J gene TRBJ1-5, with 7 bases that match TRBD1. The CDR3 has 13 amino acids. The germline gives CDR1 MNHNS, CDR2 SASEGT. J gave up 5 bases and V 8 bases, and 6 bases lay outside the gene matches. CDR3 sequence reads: CASRQGSDQPQHF. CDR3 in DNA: TGTGCCAGCCGACAGGGATCAGATCAGCCCCAGCATTTT.

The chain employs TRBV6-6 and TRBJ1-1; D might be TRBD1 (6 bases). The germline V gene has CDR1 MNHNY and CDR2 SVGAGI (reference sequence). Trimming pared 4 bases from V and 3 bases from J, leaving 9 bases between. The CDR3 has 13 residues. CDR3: CASSSGQHTEAFF. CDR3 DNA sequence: TGTGCCAGCAGTTCCGGACAGCACACTGAAGCTTTCTTT.

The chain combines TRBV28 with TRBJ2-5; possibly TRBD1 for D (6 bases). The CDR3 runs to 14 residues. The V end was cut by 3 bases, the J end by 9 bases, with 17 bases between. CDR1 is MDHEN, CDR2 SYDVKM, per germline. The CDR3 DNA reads TGTGCCAGCAGTTTCTTGGGGGCCGCCGGGGCCCAGTACTTC. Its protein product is CASSFLGAAGAQYF.

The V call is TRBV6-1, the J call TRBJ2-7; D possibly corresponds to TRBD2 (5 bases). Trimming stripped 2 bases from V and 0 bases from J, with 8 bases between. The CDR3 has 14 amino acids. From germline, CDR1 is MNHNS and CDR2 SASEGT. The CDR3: CASSELGSSYEQYF. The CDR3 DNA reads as TGTGCCAGCAGTGAATTAGGGAGCTCCTACGAGCAGTACTTC.

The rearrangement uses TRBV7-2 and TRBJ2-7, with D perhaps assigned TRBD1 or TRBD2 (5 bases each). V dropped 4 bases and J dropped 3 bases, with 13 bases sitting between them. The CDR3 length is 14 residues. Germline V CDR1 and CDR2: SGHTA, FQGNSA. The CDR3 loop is CASSSALGDYEQYF. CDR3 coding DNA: TGTGCCAGCAGCTCCGCCCTGGGGGACTACGAGCAGTACTTC.

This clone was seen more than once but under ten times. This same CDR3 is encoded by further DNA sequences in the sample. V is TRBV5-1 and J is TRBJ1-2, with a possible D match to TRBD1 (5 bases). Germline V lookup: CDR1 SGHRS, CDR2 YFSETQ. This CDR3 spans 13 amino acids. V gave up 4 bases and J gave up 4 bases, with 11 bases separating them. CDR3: CASSPGQGYGYTF. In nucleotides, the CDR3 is TGCGCCAGCAGCCCGGGGCAGGGCTATGGCTACACCTTC. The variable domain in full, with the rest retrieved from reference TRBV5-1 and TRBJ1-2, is KAGVTQTPRYLIKTRGQQVTLSCSPISGHRSVSWYQQTPGQGLQFLFEYFSETQRNKGNFPGRFSGRQFSNSRSEMNVSTLELGDSALYLCASSPGQGYGYTFGSGTRLTVV.

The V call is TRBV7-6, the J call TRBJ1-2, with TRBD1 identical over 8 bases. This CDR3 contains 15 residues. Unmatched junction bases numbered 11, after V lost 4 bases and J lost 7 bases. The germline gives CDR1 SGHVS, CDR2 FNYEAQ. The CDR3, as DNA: TGTGCCAGCAGCTCCAGACCCCGACAGGGGATTGGCTACACCTTC. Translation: CASSSRPRQGIGYTF.

The CDR3 DNA follows: TGTGCCAGCAGCCCTCGACAGGGATCGAACACTGAAGCTTTCTTT. It codes for CASSPRQGSNTEAFF. The genes are TRBV7-9 and TRBJ1-1; 7 positions agree with TRBD1. From germline, CDR1 is SEHNR and CDR2 FQNEAQ (reference sequence). V lost 5 bases and J lost 1; bases outside the gene matches: 7. The CDR3 contains 15 residues.

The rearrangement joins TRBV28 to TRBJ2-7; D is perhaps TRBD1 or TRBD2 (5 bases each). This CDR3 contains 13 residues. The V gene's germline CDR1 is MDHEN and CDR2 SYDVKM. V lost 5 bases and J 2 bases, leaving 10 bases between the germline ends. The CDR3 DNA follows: TGTGCCAGCAGTCTCCCGGGACCCTACGAGCAGTACTTC. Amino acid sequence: CASSLPGPYEQYF.

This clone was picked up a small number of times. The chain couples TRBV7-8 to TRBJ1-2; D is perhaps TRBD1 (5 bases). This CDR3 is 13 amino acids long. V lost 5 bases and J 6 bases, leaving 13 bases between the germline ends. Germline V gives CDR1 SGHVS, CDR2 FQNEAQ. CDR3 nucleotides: TGTGCCAGCAGCCCACGGGGGTTCGATGGCTACACCTTC. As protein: CASSPRGFDGYTF.

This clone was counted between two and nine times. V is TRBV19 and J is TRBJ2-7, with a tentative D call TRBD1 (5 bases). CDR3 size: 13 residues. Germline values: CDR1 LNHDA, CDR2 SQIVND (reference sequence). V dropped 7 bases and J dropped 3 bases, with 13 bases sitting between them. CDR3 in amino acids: CASTIGQGYEQYF. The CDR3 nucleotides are TGTGCCAGTACCATTGGGCAGGGCTACGAGCAGTACTTC.